The clone carrying this T cell receptor beta chain appeared once. Being one base from a much bigger clone, this may be a read error. The sample comes from a study of human T cells and chemical hapten exposure. Study-level information: Skin on the upper inner arm, roughly 2 cm by roughly 2 cm in size, was sensitized with 2% DPC. Women made up most patients, who had alopecia areata, totalis or universalis. Upper back patch tests used 0.01% DPC, scored after 6 days.

This CDR3 has 14 residues. Germline-derived CDR1 and CDR2 are LGHNA and YSLEER. V gave up 4 bases and J gave up 10 bases, with 16 bases separating them. Noted time point: patch test 1, 2 weeks after DPC sensitization. Treatment noted: therapeutic diphenylcyclopropenone sensitization with weekly scalp DPC. Each CDR3 protein gets one entry after TCRdb re-called the RACE reads with MiXCR. The sample lists just under 350,000 distinct CDR3 sequences; about 7% were seen once. The source material was whole blood, sampled in connection with sensitization to the hapten diphenylcyclopropenone (DPC). V is TRBV4-3 and J is TRBJ1-4; maybe TRBD1 (6 bases). The TCR sequence derives from a woman aged 18-35 years with alopecia areata. Some clones in this sample may be carry-over from other donors' samples. CDR3 protein: CASSLQGDFGKLFF. CDR3 DNA sequence: TGCGCCAGCAGCCTACAGGGAGATTTTGGAAAACTGTTTTTT.